Each of the 6 T cell receptor beta chains below was sequenced from the same sample in a study of graft-versus-host responses after intestinal transplantation. Using immunoSEQ multiplex PCR, the repertoire was profiled, and TCRdb retains in-frame clones only, with some absent. The table records tens of thousands of clones, around 87% of them present only once. No antigen has been identified for these receptors. The sequenced sample was unstimulated CD8+ T cells sorted from spleen or lymph node cells, obtained before transplant. The receptor source for this set is a human donor who was the organ donor for an intestinal transplant.

This clone was observed a few times. The chain links TRBV19 to TRBJ1-3; no clear D. The V end lost 3 bases, the J end lost 0 bases, and 6 bases lay between the germline ends. The CDR3 is made up of 14 amino acids. Germline V gene sequence: CDR1 LNHDA, CDR2 SQIVND (reference sequence). The CDR3 region is CASSMGISGNTIYF. The CDR3 bases are TGTGCCAGTAGTATGGGGATCTCTGGAAACACCATATATTTT. Full variable domain (outside the CDR3, taken from reference TRBV19 and TRBJ1-3): DGGITQSPKYLFRKEGQNVTLSCEQNLNHDAMYWYRQDPGQGLRLIYYSQIVNDFQKGDIAEGYSVSREKKESFPLTVTSAQKNPTAFYLCASSMGISGNTIYFGEGSWLTVV.

This rearrangement joins TRBV30 to TRBJ2-1; 11 bases map to TRBD1. The germline V gene has CDR1 GTSNPN and CDR2 SVGIG (reference sequence). J was trimmed by 5 bases and V by 1 base; bases with no gene match: 1. The CDR3 consists of 14 residues. CDR3 nucleotides: TGTGCCTGGAGTGCGGGACAGGGGGACAATGAGCAGTTCTTC. It is translated as CAWSAGQGDNEQFF. Full variable domain (rest looked up from reference TRBV30 and TRBJ2-1): SQTIHQWPATLVQPVGSPLSLECTVEGTSNPNLYWYRQAAGRGLQLLFYSVGIGQISSEVPQNLSASRPQDRQFILSSKKLLLSDSGFYLCAWSAGQGDNEQFFGPGTRLTVL.

The chain recombines TRBV5-1 with TRBJ1-6; a possible D gene is TRBD1 (6 bases). Trimming took off 4 bases at V and 9 bases at J, with 14 bases between the two ends. Per germline, CDR1 SGHRS and CDR2 YFSETQ. The CDR3 runs to 14 residues. The CDR3 reads CASSIQTGISPLHF. In DNA, the CDR3 is TGCGCCAGCAGCATACAAACAGGGATTTCACCCCTCCACTTT. Full variable domain (outside the CDR3, taken from reference TRBV5-1 and TRBJ1-6): KAGVTQTPRYLIKTRGQQVTLSCSPISGHRSVSWYQQTPGQGLQFLFEYFSETQRNKGNFPGRFSGRQFSNSRSEMNVSTLELGDSALYLCASSIQTGISPLHFGNGTRLTVT.

The chain combines TRBV29-1 with TRBJ1-2; perhaps TRBD1 as D (5 bases). The V and J ends lost 2 bases and 4 bases respectively, with 23 bases between them. The CDR3 runs to 17 residues. Germline CDR1 SQVTM, CDR2 ANQGSEA. The CDR3 coding sequence is TGCAGCGTTGAATATCGCGCAGAGGCCGGTGGGGCCTATGGCTACACCTTC. As protein: CSVEYRAEAGGAYGYTF.

This chain uses TRBV7-9 with TRBJ1-1; D is unresolved. CDR1 is SEHNR and CDR2 is FQNEAQ in the germline V gene (reference sequence). The length of the CDR3 is 13 residues. The ends were cut back, 1 base at V and 8 bases at J, with 11 bases in the middle. CDR3 residues: CASSLEGQAEAFF. The DNA of the CDR3 is TGTGCCAGCAGCTTAGAAGGGCAGGCGGAAGCTTTCTTT.

This clone was seen only once. The V and J genes are TRBV10-2 and TRBJ2-1, with 10 bases matching TRBD2. The trim removed 7 bases at V and 7 bases at J, leaving 7 bases unmatched. The CDR3 contains 14 residues. The germline V gene has CDR1 WSHSY and CDR2 SAAADI. This chain's CDR3 is CASIQSGGGNEQFF. The CDR3 bases are TGCGCCAGCATTCAGAGCGGGGGGGGGAATGAGCAGTTCTTC.